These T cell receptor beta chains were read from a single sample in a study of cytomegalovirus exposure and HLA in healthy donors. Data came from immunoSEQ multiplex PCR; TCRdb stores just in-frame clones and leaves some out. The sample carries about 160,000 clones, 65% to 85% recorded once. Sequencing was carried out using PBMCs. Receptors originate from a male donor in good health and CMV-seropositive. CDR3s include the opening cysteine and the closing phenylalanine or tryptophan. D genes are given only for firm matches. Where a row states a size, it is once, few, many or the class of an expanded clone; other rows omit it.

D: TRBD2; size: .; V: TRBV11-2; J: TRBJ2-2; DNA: TGTGCCAGCAGGCGAACAGGGCTAGCGGGAGCCACGAACACCGGGGAGCTGTTTTTT; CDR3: CASRRTGLAGATNTGELFF
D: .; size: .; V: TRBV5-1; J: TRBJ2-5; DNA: TGCGCCAGCAGCTTGGGGGGGGGCAAGGAGACCCAGTACTTC; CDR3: CASSLGGGKETQYF
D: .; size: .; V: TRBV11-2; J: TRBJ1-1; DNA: TGTGCCAGCAGCTTAGGGGTCAGGGGGAACACTGAAGCTTTCTTT; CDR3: CASSLGVRGNTEAFF
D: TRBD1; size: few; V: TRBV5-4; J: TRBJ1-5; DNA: TGTGCCAGCAGCCCAGAAAGGGGGCTCAACCAGCCCCAGCATTTT; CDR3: CASSPERGLNQPQHF
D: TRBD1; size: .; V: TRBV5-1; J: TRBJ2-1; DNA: TGCGCCAGCAGCCGACAGGGAACAACTGATGAGCAGTTCTTC; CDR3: CASSRQGTTDEQFF
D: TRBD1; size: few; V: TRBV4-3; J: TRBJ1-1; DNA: TGCGCCAGCAGCCTAGGCAGGGGGCGTTTAGGGAACACTGAAGCTTTCTTT; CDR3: CASSLGRGRLGNTEAFF
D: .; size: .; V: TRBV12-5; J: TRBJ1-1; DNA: TGTGCTAGTGGTCTCGGGGTACTCATGAACACTGAAGCTTTCTTT; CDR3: CASGLGVLMNTEAFF
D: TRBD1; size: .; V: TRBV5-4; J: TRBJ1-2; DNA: TGTGCCAGCAGCTTCGACAGGGCTGACTATGGCTACACCTTC; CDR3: CASSFDRADYGYTF
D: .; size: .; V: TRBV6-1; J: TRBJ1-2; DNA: TGTGCCAGCAGTGAAGCGGGACACATACTCCGGCGGGCTACCTTC; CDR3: CASSEAGHILRRATF
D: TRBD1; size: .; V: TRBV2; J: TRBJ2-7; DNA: TGTGCCAGCTCGTTCAGACCGGGACAGGGGGTCTACGAGCAGTACTTC; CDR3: CASSFRPGQGVYEQYF
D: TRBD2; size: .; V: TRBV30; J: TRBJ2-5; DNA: TGTGCCTGGAGTCCCGGGACTAGCGGGTACCAAGAGACCCAGTACTTC; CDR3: CAWSPGTSGYQETQYF
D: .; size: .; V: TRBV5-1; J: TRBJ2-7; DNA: TGCGCCAGCAGCGTTCAGGGGTCCACCTACGAGCAGTACTTC; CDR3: CASSVQGSTYEQYF
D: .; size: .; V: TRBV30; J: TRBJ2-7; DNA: TGTGCCTGGGACACGTACTCCTACGAGCAGTACTTC; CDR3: CAWDTYSYEQYF
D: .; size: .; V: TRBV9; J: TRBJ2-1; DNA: TGTGCCAGCAGCGTAGACAGGACGGCCTACAATGAGCAGTTCTTC; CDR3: CASSVDRTAYNEQFF
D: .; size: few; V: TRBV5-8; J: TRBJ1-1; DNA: TGTGCCAGCAGCCCCTCAGGGAACACTGAAGCTTTCTTT; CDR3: CASSPSGNTEAFF
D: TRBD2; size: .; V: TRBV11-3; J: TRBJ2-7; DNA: TGTGCCAGCAGCCCCGGACTAGATCGGTACGAGCAGTACTTC; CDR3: CASSPGLDRYEQYF
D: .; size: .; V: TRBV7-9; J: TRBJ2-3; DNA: TGTGCCAGCAGCCACGAGGATACGCAGTATTTT; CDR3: CASSHEDTQYF
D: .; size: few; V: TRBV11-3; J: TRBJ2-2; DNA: TGTGCCAGCAGCTCCAGTGTTTACACCGGGGAGCTGTTTTTT; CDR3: CASSSSVYTGELFF
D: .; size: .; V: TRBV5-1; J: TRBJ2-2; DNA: TGCGCCAGCAGACAGATTCAGAACACCGGGGAGCTGTTTTTT; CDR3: CASRQIQNTGELFF
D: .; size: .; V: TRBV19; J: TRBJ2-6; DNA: TGTGCCAGTAGTTCAGAACGGAGCGGCACCAGCCACGGGGCCAACGTCCTGACTTTC; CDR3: CASSSERSGTSHGANVLTF
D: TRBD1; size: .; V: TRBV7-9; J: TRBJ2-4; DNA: TGTGCCAGCAGCTTCGAGGGGGCGATAGAAAACATTCAGTACTTC; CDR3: CASSFEGAIENIQYF
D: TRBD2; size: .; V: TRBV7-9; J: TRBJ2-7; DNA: TGTGCCAGCAGCTTAACCCGGCGGGGCGGGACTAGCTCCTACGAGCAGTACTTC; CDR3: CASSLTRRGGTSSYEQYF
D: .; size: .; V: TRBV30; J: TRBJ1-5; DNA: TGTGCCTGGAGTGGGGGGACACCTAATCAGCCCCAGCATTTT; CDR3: CAWSGGTPNQPQHF
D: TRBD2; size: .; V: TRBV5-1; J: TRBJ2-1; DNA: TGCGCCAGACCGACTGGGACTAGCGGGAGGGAGCAGTTCTTC; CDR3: CARPTGTSGREQFF
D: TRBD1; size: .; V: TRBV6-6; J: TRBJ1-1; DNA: TGTGCCAGCAGACCAACAGGGGTCGGTGAAGCTTTCTTT; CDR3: CASRPTGVGEAFF
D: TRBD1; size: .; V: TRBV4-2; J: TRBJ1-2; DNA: TGTGCCAGCAGCCAAGGGACAGGGGCCGATGGCTACACCTTC; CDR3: CASSQGTGADGYTF
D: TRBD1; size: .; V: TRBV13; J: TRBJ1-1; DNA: TGTGCCAGCAGCTTAAGGCCAGGGGACAGTTCGGGGGTCCAAAAAGCTTTCTTT; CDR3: CASSLRPGDSSGVQKAFF
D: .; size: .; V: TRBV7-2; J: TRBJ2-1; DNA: TGTGCCAGCAGCTTAGAGGGGGGGGCCCCGGACTTCTACAATGAGCAGTTCTTC; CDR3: CASSLEGGAPDFYNEQFF
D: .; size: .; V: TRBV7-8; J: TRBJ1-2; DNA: TGTGCCAGCAGCTTGTCCAGGGTTAACTATGGCTACACCTTC; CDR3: CASSLSRVNYGYTF
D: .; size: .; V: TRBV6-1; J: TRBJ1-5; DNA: TGTGCCAGCAGTGAAGCAGGAGGTCCGAGTGAGCCCCAGCATTTT; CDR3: CASSEAGGPSEPQHF
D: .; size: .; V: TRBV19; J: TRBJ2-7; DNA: TGTGCCAGTAGTATAGGCCAGACAGGGAGGTACTACGAGCAGTACTTC; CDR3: CASSIGQTGRYYEQYF
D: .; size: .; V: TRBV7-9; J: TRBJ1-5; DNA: TGTGCCAGCAGCCGGACAGCTAGCAATCAGCCCCAGCATTTT; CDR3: CASSRTASNQPQHF
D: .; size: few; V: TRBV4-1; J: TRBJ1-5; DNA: TGCGCCAGCAGCCAGCTCCGGGACATCAATCAGCCCCAGCATTTT; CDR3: CASSQLRDINQPQHF
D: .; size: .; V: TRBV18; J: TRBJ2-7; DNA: TGTGCCAGCTCATCAAAAGGGGACGAGCAGTACTTC; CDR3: CASSSKGDEQYF
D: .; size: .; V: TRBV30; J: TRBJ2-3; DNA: TGTGCCTGGAGTGTAGGTCCCCGGGTCACAGATACGCAGTATTTT; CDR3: CAWSVGPRVTDTQYF
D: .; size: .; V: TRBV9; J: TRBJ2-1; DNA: TGTGCCAGCAGCGTAGGGTTTAGCGGTGCCCTCTCCTACAATGAGCAGTTCTTC; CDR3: CASSVGFSGALSYNEQFF
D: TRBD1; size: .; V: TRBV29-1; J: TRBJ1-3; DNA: TGCAGCGCCCGAAGAGGGGGACAGGGGATATCTGGAAACACCATATATTTT; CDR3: CSARRGGQGISGNTIYF
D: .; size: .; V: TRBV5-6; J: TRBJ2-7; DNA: TGTGCCAGCAGCTTGGCCAGGGAGCAGTACTTC; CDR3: CASSLAREQYF
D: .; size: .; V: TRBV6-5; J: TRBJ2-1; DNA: TGTGCCAGCATGAGCTCCTACAATGAGCAGTTCTTC; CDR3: CASMSSYNEQFF